The 17 T cell receptor beta chains below come from one sample, sequenced in a study of CD8+CD57+ T cells in acquired aplastic anemia (dated by TCRdb to the late 2010s). Sequencer: Illumina HiSeq 2000. TCR beta VDJ combination and CDR3 sequence profiling used genomic DNA as the template. TCRdb handled the public reads itself, with Q25 trimming in fastp and clone calling in MiXCR, and kept productive beta chains. Each CDR3 protein appears once, grouped with its most common genes and DNA. The sample table contains around 120,000 distinct CDR3 sequences; only one count was recorded for about 43% of them. About 2.7% of the sample rests with the top ten. The patients picked for sequencing were ones in whom flow cytometry had shown an expansion of CD8+CD57+ cells. The material sequenced was sorted CD4+, CD8+, or CD8+CD57+ T cells (not recorded which) from PBMCs. Receptor source: a human donor with aplastic anemia.

Of note for this clonotype: With a much larger clone just one base away, this may be a read error. The genes are TRBV12-5 and TRBJ1-2, with TRBD1 as a possible D gene (5 bases). CDR3 size: 13 residues. Germline assignment: CDR1 LGHNT and CDR2 FRNRAP. The CDR3 bases are TGTGCTAGTGGTCGGGGGAGTTTCTATGGCTACGCCTTC. Translated, it gives CASGRGSFYGYAF.

The chain combines TRBV15 with TRBJ2-3, with D uncertain. V gave up 9 bases and J gave up 1 base, with 11 bases separating them. CDR3 length equals 13 residues. Germline values: CDR1 LNHNV, CDR2 YYDKDF (reference sequence). The CDR3 region has the DNA TGTGCCACGAAAGGATATGGCACAGATACGCAGTATTTT. Translating gives CATKGYGTDTQYF. Supplemented by reference TRBV15 and TRBJ2-3, the full variable domain reads DAMVIQNPRYQVTQFGKPVTLSCSQTLNHNVMYWYQQKSSQAPKLLFHYYDKDFNNEADTPDNFQSRRPNTSFCFLDIRSPGLGDTAMYLCATKGYGTDTQYFGPGTRLTVL.

The V and J genes are TRBV3-1 and TRBJ1-6; D is perhaps TRBD1 (6 bases). V shed 4 bases and J shed 5 bases, with 15 bases lying between them. The CDR3 contains 16 residues. CDR1 and CDR2 (germline): LGHDT, YNNKEL (reference sequence). For the CDR3, the DNA is TGTGCCAGCAGCCGCAACCGGGGGGGCGATAATTCACCCCTCCACTTT. This gives the protein CASSRNRGGDNSPLHF.

The rearrangement uses TRBV12-3 or TRBV12-4 and TRBJ2-7; D unresolved. CDR3 length equals 13 residues. V shed 5 bases and J shed 1 base, with 9 bases lying between them. This CDR3 is CASSLKGSYEQYF. In nucleotides, the CDR3 is TGTGCCAGCAGTCTCAAAGGTTCCTACGAGCAGTACTTC.

V usage is TRBV10-2 and J usage is TRBJ2-7, with no clear D. Trimming shortened V by 6 bases and J by 3 bases, and 9 bases separated the two germline ends. The CDR3 is made up of 12 amino acids. Germline V gene data show CDR1 as WSHSY and CDR2 as SAAADI. The CDR3 nucleotides read TGCGCCAGCAGATACAGAGACTACGAGCAGTACTTC. Its translation: CASRYRDYEQYF.

Judged by abundance, this clonotype is medium-sized. The chain joins TRBV7-9 to TRBJ2-5; TRBD2 agrees at 7 bases. The V gene end was trimmed by 8 bases and the J gene end by 5 bases; junction bases not matched to a gene: 8. The CDR3 extends over 13 amino acids. Looked up from germline, CDR1 is SEHNR and CDR2 is FQNEAQ (reference sequence). The CDR3 is CASGNSGWETQYF. CDR3 bases: TGTGCCAGCGGGAATAGCGGGTGGGAGACCCAGTACTTC.

This clonotype has a count of ten or more. This chain joins TRBV20-1 and TRBJ2-7; D is perhaps TRBD2 (5 bases). CDR1 is DFQATT and CDR2 is SNEGSKA in the germline V gene (reference sequence). The CDR3 is 12 amino acids. V was trimmed by 3 bases and J by 3 bases, leaving 9 bases between them. The CDR3 nucleotides are TGCAGTGCTAGTCGAGCGGACTACGAGCAGTACTTC. It encodes CSASRADYEQYF.

This clonotype was seen many times. This rearrangement joins TRBV19 to TRBJ2-1; 12 nucleotides line up with TRBD2. CDR3 length equals 16 residues. Germline trimming cut 5 bases from V and 8 bases from J; bases unmatched to any gene: 10. Germline CDR1 reads LNHDA; CDR2 reads SQIVND (reference sequence). CDR3 DNA sequence: TGTGCCAGTAGTGCCCTTAGGGCTAGCGGGGGGGATGAGCAGTTCTTC. Translation: CASSALRASGGDEQFF.

The V gene is TRBV5-8, the J gene TRBJ2-7, with D possibly being TRBD1 (5 bases). The CDR3 is made up of 13 amino acids. V was pared by 0 bases and J by 3 bases, with 7 bases between. Germline V CDR1 and CDR2: SGHTS, YDEGEE. The CDR3 spells CASSLGRVYEQYF. CDR3 nucleotides: TGTGCCAGCAGCTTGGGCAGGGTCTACGAGCAGTACTTC.

In this sample, this clonotype turned up many times. This chain connects TRBV7-9 to TRBJ1-2, with 7 bases aligning to TRBD1. V was clipped by 3 bases and J by 4 bases; unmatched bases: 5. Germline CDR1 reads SEHNR; CDR2 reads FQNEAQ (reference sequence). The CDR3 sequence is 14 residues long. The CDR3 DNA follows: TGTGCCAGCAGCTTGGGACAGCGGAGCTATGGCTACACCTTC. It codes for CASSLGQRSYGYTF.

The sample holds a few counts of this clonotype. The chain is built from TRBV27 and TRBJ1-1; 10 nucleotides agree with TRBD1. V lost 4 bases, J lost 0 bases, and 5 bases stayed unmatched. Germline loops: CDR1 MNHEY, CDR2 SMNVEV (reference sequence). This CDR3 spans 16 amino acids. The CDR3 DNA is TGTGCCAGCAGTTACGACAGGGGGCATATGAACACTGAAGCTTTCTTT. Translated, it gives CASSYDRGHMNTEAFF.

Turning to this clonotype: A much bigger clone sits one base away, suggesting this may be a read error. This chain uses TRBV6-1 with TRBJ1-2; D not certain. This CDR3 has 12 residues. Germline V gene lookup returns CDR1 MNHNS and CDR2 SASEGT. CDR3 in DNA: TGTGCCAGCCTATCCGCTAACTATGGCTCCACCTTC. Its protein is CASLSANYGSTF.

This clonotype was seen more than once but under ten times. Just one base apart from a much larger clone, this may be a read error. The V and J genes are TRBV6-5 and TRBJ1-6, with D tentatively TRBD1 (5 bases). The CDR3 is 17 residues long. The germline gives CDR1 MNHEY, CDR2 SVGAGI. CDR3 sequence: CAGSYSGGSSYNSPLHF. CDR3 in DNA: TGTGCCGGCAGTTACTCGGGGGGGAGCTCCTATAATTCACCCCTCCACTTT.

This clonotype came up many times. The chain is built from TRBV15 and TRBJ2-7, with a possible D match to TRBD2 (6 bases). Looked up from germline, CDR1 is LNHNV and CDR2 is YYDKDF (reference sequence). The CDR3 runs 13 residues. Trimming removed 8 bases at V and 4 bases at J, with 15 bases between. The CDR3 loop is CATSPTRGYEQYF. CDR3 DNA sequence: TGTGCCACCTCTCCGACTAGGGGATACGAGCAGTACTTC.

The chain recombines TRBV4-2 with TRBJ2-3, with 10 bases that match TRBD2. Germline V gene lookup returns CDR1 LGHNA and CDR2 YNFKEQ. The CDR3 covers 18 residues. With V trimmed by 2 bases and J by 5 bases, 13 bases remained unmatched. The CDR3 nucleotides read TGTGCCAGCAGCCAATCCCCCTTACCAGCGGGAGGGGGAGATACGCAGTATTTT. It translates to CASSQSPLPAGGGDTQYF.

The chain carries TRBV2 and TRBJ1-6; D not resolved. CDR1 is SNHLY, CDR2 FYNNEI, per germline. The CDR3 is made up of 9 amino acids. V was clipped by 0 bases and J by 16 bases, with 1 base between them. CDR3 sequence reads: CASSEALHF. The CDR3 DNA reads as TGTGCCAGCAGTGAAGCGCTCCACTTT.

At least ten counts were recorded for this clonotype. The chain has TRBV6-2 or TRBV6-3 and TRBJ1-6; D not resolved. In germline, CDR1 is MNHEY, CDR2 SVGEGT. V dropped 5 bases and J dropped 5 bases, with 1 base sitting between them. The CDR3 runs 11 residues. CDR3 nucleotide sequence: TGTGCCAGCAGTAATAATTCACCCCTCCACTTT. Its translation is CASSNNSPLHF.